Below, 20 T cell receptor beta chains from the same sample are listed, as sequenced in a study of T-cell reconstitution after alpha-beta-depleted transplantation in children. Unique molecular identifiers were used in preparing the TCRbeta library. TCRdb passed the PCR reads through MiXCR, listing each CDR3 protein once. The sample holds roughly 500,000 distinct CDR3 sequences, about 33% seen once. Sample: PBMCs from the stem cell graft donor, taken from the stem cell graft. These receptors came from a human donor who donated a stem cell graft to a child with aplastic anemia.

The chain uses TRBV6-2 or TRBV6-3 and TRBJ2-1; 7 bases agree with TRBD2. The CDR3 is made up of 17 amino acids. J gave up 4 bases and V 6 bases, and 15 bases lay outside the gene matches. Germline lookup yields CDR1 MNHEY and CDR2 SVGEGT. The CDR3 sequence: CASSQLSQASGYNEQFF. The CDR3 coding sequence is TGTGCCAGCAGCCAACTAAGTCAGGCTAGCGGTTACAATGAGCAGTTCTTC.

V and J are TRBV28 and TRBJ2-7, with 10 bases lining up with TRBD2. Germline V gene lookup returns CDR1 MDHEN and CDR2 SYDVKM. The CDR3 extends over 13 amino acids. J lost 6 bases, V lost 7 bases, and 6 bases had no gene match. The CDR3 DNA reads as TGTGCCAGCATAAAGCGGGAGGGCCCCGAGCAGTACTTC. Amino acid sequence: CASIKREGPEQYF.

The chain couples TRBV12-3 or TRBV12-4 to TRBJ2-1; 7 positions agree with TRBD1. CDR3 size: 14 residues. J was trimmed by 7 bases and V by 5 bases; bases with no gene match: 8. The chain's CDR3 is CASSDTGVPNEQFF. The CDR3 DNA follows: TGTGCCAGCAGTGATACAGGGGTCCCTAATGAGCAGTTCTTC.

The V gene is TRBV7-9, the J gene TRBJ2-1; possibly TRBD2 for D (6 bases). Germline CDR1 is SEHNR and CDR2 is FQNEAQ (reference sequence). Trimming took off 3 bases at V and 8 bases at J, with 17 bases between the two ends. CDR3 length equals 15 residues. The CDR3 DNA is TGTGCCAGCAGCTTCGGGACTCCGGACTTCGATGAGCAGTTCTTC. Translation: CASSFGTPDFDEQFF.

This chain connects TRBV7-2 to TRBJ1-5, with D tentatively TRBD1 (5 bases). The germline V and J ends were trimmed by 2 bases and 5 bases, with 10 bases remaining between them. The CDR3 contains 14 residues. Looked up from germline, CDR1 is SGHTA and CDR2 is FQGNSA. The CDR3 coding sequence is TGTGCCAGCAGCTTACCAGGGTTCCATCAGCCCCAGCATTTT. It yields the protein CASSLPGFHQPQHF.

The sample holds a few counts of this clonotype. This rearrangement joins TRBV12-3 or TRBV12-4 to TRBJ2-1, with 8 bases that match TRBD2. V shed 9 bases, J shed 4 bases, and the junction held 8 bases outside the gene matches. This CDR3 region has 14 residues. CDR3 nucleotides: TGTGCCAGTTCCGGGGCTAGCGGGTACAATGAGCAGTTCTTC. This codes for CASSGASGYNEQFF.

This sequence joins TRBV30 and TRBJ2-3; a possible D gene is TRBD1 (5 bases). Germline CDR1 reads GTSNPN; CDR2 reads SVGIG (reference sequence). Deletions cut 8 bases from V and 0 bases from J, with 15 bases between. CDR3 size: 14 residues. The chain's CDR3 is CARKQGGSTDTQYF. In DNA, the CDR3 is TGTGCCCGGAAGCAGGGTGGGAGCACAGATACGCAGTATTTT.

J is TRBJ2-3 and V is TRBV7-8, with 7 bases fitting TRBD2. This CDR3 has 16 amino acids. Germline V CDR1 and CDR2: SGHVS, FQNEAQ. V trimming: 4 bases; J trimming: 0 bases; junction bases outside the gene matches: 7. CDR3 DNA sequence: TGTGCCAGCAGCTCCCTTAGCGGGTTTAGCACAGATACGCAGTATTTT. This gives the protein CASSSLSGFSTDTQYF. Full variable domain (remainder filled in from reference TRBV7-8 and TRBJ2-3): GAGVSQSPRYKVAKRGQDVALRCDPISGHVSLFWYQQALGQGPEFLTYFQNEAQLDKSGLPSDRFFAERPEGSVSTLKIQRTQQEDSAVYLCASSSLSGFSTDTQYFGPGTRLTVL.

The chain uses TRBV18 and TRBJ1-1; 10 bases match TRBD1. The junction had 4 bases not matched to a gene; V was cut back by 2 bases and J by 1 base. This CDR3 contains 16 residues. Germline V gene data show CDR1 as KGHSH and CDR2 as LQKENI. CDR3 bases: TGTGCCAGCTCACCATTGGACAGGGGGTCGAACACTGAAGCTTTCTTT. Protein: CASSPLDRGSNTEAFF.

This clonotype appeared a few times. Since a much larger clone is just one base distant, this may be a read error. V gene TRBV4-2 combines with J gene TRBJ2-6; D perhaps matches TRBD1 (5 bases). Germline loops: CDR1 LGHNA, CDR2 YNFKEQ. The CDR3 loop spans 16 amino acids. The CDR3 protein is CASSQGESSGANGLTF. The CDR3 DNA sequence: TGTGCCAGCAGCCAAGGTGAGAGCTCTGGGGCCAACGGCCTGACTTTC.

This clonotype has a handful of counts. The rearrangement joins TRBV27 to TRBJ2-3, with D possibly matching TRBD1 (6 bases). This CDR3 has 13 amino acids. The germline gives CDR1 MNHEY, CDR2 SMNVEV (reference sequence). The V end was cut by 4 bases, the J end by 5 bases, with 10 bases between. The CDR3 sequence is CASSSIQGDTQYF. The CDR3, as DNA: TGTGCCAGCAGTTCAATACAGGGAGATACGCAGTATTTT.

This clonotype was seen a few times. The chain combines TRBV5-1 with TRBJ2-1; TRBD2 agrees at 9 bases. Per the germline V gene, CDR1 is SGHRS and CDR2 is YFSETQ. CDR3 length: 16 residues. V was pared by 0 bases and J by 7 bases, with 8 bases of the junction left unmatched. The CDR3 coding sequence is TGCGCCAGCAGCTTGGAGGCTAGCGGGATGGGGAATGAGCAGTTCTTC. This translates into CASSLEASGMGNEQFF.

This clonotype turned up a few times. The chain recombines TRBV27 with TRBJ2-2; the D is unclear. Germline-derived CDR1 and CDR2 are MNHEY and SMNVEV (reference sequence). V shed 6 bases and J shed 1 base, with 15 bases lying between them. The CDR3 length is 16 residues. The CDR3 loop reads CASRTLVPGNTGELFF. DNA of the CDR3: TGTGCCAGCAGGACTCTGGTTCCGGGGAACACCGGGGAGCTGTTTTTT.

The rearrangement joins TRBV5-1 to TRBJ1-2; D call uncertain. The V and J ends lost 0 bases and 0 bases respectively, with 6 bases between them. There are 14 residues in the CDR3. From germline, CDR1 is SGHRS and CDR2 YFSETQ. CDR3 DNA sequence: TGCGCCAGCAGCTTGGCCGACCCTAACTATGGCTACACCTTC. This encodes CASSLADPNYGYTF.

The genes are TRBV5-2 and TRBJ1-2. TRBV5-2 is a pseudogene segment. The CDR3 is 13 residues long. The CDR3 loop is CASKSGTSYGYTF. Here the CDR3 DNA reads TGTGCCAGCAAGTCAGGGACTTCTTATGGCTACACCTTC.

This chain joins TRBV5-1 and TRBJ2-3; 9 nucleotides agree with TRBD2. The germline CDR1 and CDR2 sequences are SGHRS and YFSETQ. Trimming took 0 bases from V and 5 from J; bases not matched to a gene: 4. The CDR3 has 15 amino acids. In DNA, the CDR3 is TGCGCCAGCAGCTTGGATGCGGGAGGGGGAGATACGCAGTATTTT. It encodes CASSLDAGGGDTQYF. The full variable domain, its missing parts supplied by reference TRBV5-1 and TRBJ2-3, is KAGVTQTPRYLIKTRGQQVTLSCSPISGHRSVSWYQQTPGQGLQFLFEYFSETQRNKGNFPGRFSGRQFSNSRSEMNVSTLELGDSALYLCASSLDAGGGDTQYFGPGTRLTVL.

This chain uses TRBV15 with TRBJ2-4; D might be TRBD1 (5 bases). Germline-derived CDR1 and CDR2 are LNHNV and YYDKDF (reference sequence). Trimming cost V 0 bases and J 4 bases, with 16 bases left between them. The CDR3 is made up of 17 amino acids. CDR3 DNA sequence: TGTGCCACCAGCAGAGAGCTGGCGACAGCCACAAAAAACATTCAGTACTTC. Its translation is CATSRELATATKNIQYF.

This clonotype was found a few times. The chain's CDR3 is CATSDPGLKNTEAFF. Written as DNA, the CDR3 is TGTGCCACCAGTGATCCCGGACTGAAGAACACTGAAGCTTTCTTT. The chain employs TRBV24-1 and TRBJ1-1; D remains ambiguous. Trimming took off 3 bases at V and 1 base at J, with 11 bases between the two ends. CDR1 is KGHDR and CDR2 is SFDVKD in the germline V gene. The CDR3 spans 15 residues.

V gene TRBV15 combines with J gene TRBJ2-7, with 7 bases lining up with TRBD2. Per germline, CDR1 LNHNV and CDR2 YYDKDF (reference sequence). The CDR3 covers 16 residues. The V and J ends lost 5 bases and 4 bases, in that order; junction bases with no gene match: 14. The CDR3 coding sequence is TGTGCCACCAGCGACGTGAGGGGAGGGCCTATATACGAGCAGTACTTC. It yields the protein CATSDVRGGPIYEQYF.

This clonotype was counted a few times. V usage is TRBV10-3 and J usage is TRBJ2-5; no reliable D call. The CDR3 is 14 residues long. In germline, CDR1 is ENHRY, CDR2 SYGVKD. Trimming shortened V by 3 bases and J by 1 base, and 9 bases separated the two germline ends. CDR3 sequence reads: CAISDPGVQETQYF. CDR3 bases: TGTGCCATCAGTGACCCTGGGGTCCAAGAGACCCAGTACTTC.